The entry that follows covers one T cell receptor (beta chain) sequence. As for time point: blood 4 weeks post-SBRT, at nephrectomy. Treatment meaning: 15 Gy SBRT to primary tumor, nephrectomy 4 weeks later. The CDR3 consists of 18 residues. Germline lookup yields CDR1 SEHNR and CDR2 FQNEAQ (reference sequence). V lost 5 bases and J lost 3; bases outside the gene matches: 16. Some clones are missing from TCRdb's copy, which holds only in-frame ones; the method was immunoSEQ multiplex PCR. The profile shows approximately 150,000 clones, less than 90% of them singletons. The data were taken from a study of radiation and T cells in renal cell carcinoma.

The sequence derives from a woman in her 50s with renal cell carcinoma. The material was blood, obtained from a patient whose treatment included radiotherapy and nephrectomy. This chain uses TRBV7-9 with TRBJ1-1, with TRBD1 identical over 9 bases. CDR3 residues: CASSPQGQGLVGDTEAFF. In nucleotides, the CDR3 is TGTGCCAGCAGCCCCCAGGGACAGGGATTGGTTGGGGACACTGAAGCTTTCTTT.